This T cell receptor (beta chain) appears in the sequencing data of a study of CD8+CD57+ T cells in acquired aplastic anemia. Study background: Sorted CD4+ and CD8+ cell DNA averaged around 3.5 ug.

Using genomic DNA as the template, TCR beta VDJ and CDR3 profiling was carried out. TCRdb re-called the reads with MiXCR, one entry per CDR3 protein. The sample records roughly 98,000 distinct CDR3 sequences, around 70% being singletons. Previously, flow cytometry had revealed CD8+CD57+ cell expansion in the patients chosen for sequencing. Overall study findings and caveats: Patients and controls turned out to have twenty-nine CD8+ CDR3 sequences in common.

Notes on this clonotype: Its antigen remains unidentified.

This CDR3 has 13 amino acids. Germline loops: CDR1 KGHDR, CDR2 SFDVKD. Trimming took 5 bases from V and 7 from J, leaving 10 bases between them. This chain joins TRBV24-1 and TRBJ2-2; no reliable D call. Material for sequencing was sorted CD4+, CD8+, or CD8+CD57+ T cells (not recorded which) from PBMCs. The TCR was taken from a human donor with aplastic anemia. Here the CDR3 DNA reads TGTGCCACCAGTGGCAGGCTGGGCGGGGAGCTGTTTTTT. This encodes CATSGRLGGELFF.